One T cell receptor beta chain is described in this entry. The data were taken from a study of cytomegalovirus exposure and HLA in healthy donors. V shed 3 bases and J shed 4 bases, with 9 bases lying between them. The germline gives CDR1 ENHRY, CDR2 SYGVKD. The CDR3 is made up of 13 amino acids. Both 60 Vbeta primers and 13 Jbeta primers went into the PCR. Assay: immunoSEQ multiplex PCR; the TCRdb copy retains only in-frame clones and omits some. The sample records 210,000 or so clones, 70% to 85% being singletons. The chain employs TRBV10-3 and TRBJ1-2, with D unclear. Sequencing was carried out using PBMCs. The clonotype was recovered from a woman aged 40 to 50 in good health and CMV-seronegative. This CDR3 is CAISDTAGYGYTF. The CDR3 nucleotides are TGTGCCATCAGTGACACCGCGGGCTATGGCTACACCTTC.